This entry lists 6 T cell receptor beta chains sequenced from one sample in a study of blood T cells in healthy people across ages. Using a J-beta primer mix together with a sample-barcoded 5' primer, a second PCR was run for roughly 6 to 11 cycles. MiXCR, run by TCRdb on the 5' RACE reads, gives a single entry per CDR3 protein. The data show hundreds of thousands of distinct CDR3 sequences, roughly three fifths seen once. Input material: blood. Every receptor here comes from a man aged 40-49 years in good health.

CDR3 sequence reads: CASTAAGGALDTQYF. The DNA of the CDR3 is TGTGCCAGCACCGCCGCCGGCGGGGCTTTAGATACGCAGTATTTT. The V gene is TRBV7-2, the J gene TRBJ2-3, with D perhaps TRBD2 (6 bases). The CDR3 loop spans 15 amino acids. From germline, CDR1 is SGHTA and CDR2 FQGNSA. V lost 7 bases and J 5 bases, leaving 19 bases between the germline ends.

This clonotype showed up just a few times. Being one base from a much bigger clone, this may be a read error. J is TRBJ2-1 and V is TRBV29-1; D remains ambiguous. CDR1 is SQVTM, CDR2 ANQGSEA, per germline. CDR3 size: 11 residues. Between the trimmed V and J ends, which lost 3 bases and 4 bases, there was a span of 4 bases. The CDR3 bases are TGCAGCGTTGAGAGATACAATGAGCAGTTCTTC. Translation gives CSVERYNEQFF.

The V gene is TRBV10-3, the J gene TRBJ1-1, with D unresolved. Deletions cut 4 bases from V and 1 base from J, with 10 bases between. This CDR3 is built from 14 residues. CDR1 ENHRY and CDR2 SYGVKD come from the germline V gene. CDR3 nucleotide sequence: TGTGCCATCAGTGTTTCTCCAGGGAACACTGAAGCTTTCTTT. Residues: CAISVSPGNTEAFF.

The chain uses TRBV6-6 and TRBJ2-7; perhaps TRBD1 as D (6 bases). V lost 6 bases and J lost 0, with 12 bases in between. Germline assignment: CDR1 MNHNY and CDR2 SVGAGI (reference sequence). The CDR3 runs to 14 residues. The CDR3: CASRSRDNSYEQYF. CDR3 in DNA: TGTGCCAGCAGGTCACGGGACAACTCCTACGAGCAGTACTTC.

The V call is TRBV14, the J call TRBJ1-2; 9 bases match TRBD1. The CDR3 runs 15 residues. Germline loops: CDR1 SGHDN, CDR2 FVKESK. After removal of 4 bases from V and 4 bases from J, the junction contained 7 bases not matched to a gene. CDR3 in amino acids: CASSPLGQGSYGYTF. In DNA, the CDR3 is TGTGCCAGCAGCCCACTCGGACAGGGGTCCTATGGCTACACCTTC.

This chain joins TRBV5-1 and TRBJ1-2, with 7 bases that match TRBD1. The V segment lost 4 bases and the J segment 8 bases; nucleotides outside the gene matches: 11. This CDR3 is 14 amino acids long. CDR1 and CDR2 from the germline V gene are SGHRS and YFSETQ. CDR3 in DNA: TGCGCCAGCAGCCCGTCAACAGGGGAATTGGGCTACACCTTC. This codes for CASSPSTGELGYTF.